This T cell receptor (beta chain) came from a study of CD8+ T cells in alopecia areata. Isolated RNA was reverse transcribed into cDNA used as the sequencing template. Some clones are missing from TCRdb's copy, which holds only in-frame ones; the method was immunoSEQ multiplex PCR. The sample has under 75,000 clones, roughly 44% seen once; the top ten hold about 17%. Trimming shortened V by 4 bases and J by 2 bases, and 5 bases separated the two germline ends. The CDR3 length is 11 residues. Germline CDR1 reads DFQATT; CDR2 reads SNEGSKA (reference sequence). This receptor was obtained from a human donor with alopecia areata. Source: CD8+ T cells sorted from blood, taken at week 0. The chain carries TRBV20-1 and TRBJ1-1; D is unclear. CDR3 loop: CSATVNTEAFF. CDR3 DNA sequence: TGCAGTGCTACAGTAAACACTGAAGCTTTCTTT.